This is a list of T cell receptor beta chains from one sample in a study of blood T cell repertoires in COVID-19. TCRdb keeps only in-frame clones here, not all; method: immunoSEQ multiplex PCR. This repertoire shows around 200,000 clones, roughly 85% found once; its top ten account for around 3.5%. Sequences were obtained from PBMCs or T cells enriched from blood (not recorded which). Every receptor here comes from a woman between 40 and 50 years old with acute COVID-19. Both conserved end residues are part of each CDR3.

CDR3: CASSKWTGVAKNIQYF
length: 16
J: TRBJ2-4
V: TRBV19

CDR3: CASSHRSQGANTEAFF
length: 16
J: TRBJ1-1
V: TRBV27

CDR3: CASSPGTGVYQETQYF
length: 16
J: TRBJ2-5
V: TRBV7-3

CDR3: CASSLQEGYEQYF
length: 13
J: TRBJ2-7
V: TRBV5-1

CDR3: CASRGEYF
length: 8
J: TRBJ2-5
V: TRBV11-3

CDR3: CASSFAGGEQYF
length: 12
J: TRBJ2-7
V: TRBV3-1/TRBV3-2

CDR3: CASSLGGQPNQPQHF
length: 15
J: TRBJ1-5
V: TRBV7-2

CDR3: CASSQERGSGVTYNEQFF
length: 18
J: TRBJ2-1
V: TRBV3-1/TRBV3-2

CDR3: CASKGELAGKETQYF
length: 15
J: TRBJ2-5
V: TRBV7-8

CDR3: CASRRGQLNTEAFF
length: 14
J: TRBJ1-1
V: TRBV5-8

CDR3: CASAGQGVYEQYF
length: 13
J: TRBJ2-7
V: TRBV3-1/TRBV3-2

CDR3: CASSNETGRGPNQPQHF
length: 17
J: TRBJ1-5
V: TRBV19

CDR3: CSASTIEAFF
length: 10
J: TRBJ1-1
V: TRBV20-1

CDR3: CASSVRSGPGDTQYF
length: 15
J: TRBJ2-3
V: TRBV6-4

CDR3: CASSLRGLGTDTQYF
length: 15
J: TRBJ2-3
V: TRBV5-1

CDR3: CASSQDGFSGSTFF
length: 14
J: TRBJ1-4
V: TRBV3-1/TRBV3-2

CDR3: CASSSGTSRNNEQFF
length: 15
J: TRBJ2-1
V: TRBV7-3

CDR3: CASSLSAGAYNEQFF
length: 15
J: TRBJ2-1
V: TRBV7-3

CDR3: CASSIGRKRQRTGELFF
length: 17
J: TRBJ2-2
V: TRBV19

CDR3: CASNLGGAGNSPLHF
length: 15
J: TRBJ1-6
V: TRBV6-5

CDR3: CASSLQGRDGYTF
length: 13
J: TRBJ1-2
V: TRBV5-1

CDR3: CASSIDRGRNEQFF
length: 14
J: TRBJ2-1
V: TRBV7-9

CDR3: CSASRSAGIYVNEQFF
length: 16
J: TRBJ2-1
V: TRBV20-1

CDR3: CASSLRSGSEMTPTEAFF
length: 18
J: TRBJ1-1
V: TRBV27

CDR3: CASSRQPNYGYTF
length: 13
J: TRBJ1-2
V: TRBV6-2/TRBV6-3

CDR3: CASSLGGGSRSGNTIYF
length: 17
J: TRBJ1-3
V: TRBV5-4

CDR3: CASSTTVAAYNEQFF
length: 15
J: TRBJ2-1
V: TRBV5-1

CDR3: CATSRGVAGSNTIYF
length: 15
J: TRBJ1-3
V: TRBV15

CDR3: CASSFTASGTTNYGYTF
length: 17
J: TRBJ1-2
V: TRBV27

CDR3: CAWGQENEAFF
length: 11
J: TRBJ1-1
V: TRBV30

CDR3: CAWSVGVDQPQHF
length: 13
J: TRBJ1-5
V: TRBV30

CDR3: CASRMATEAFF
length: 11
J: TRBJ1-1
V: TRBV6-5

CDR3: CASSQGGGAPMTEAFF
length: 16
J: TRBJ1-1
V: TRBV4-2

CDR3: CSVDPDGRNYGYTF
length: 14
J: TRBJ1-2
V: TRBV29-1

CDR3: CASSLGVGEAFF
length: 12
J: TRBJ1-1
V: TRBV5-5

CDR3: CASSTGGGLETQYF
length: 14
J: TRBJ2-5
V: TRBV9

CDR3: CASSRGGNTEAFF
length: 13
J: TRBJ1-1
V: TRBV19

CDR3: CASRSYRGAKNIQYF
length: 15
J: TRBJ2-4
V: TRBV6-5

CDR3: CASRATGNTEAFF
length: 13
J: TRBJ1-1
V: TRBV12-3/TRBV12-4

CDR3: CASSSDRVAGYTF
length: 13
J: TRBJ1-2
V: TRBV9

CDR3: CASSGGQGETQYF
length: 13
J: TRBJ2-5
V: TRBV12-3/TRBV12-4

CDR3: CASSLGGSEAFF
length: 12
J: TRBJ1-1
V: TRBV12-3/TRBV12-4

CDR3: CASSRTEGYNEQFF
length: 14
J: TRBJ2-1
V: TRBV5-6

CDR3: CATSRDGQLGEKLFF
length: 15
J: TRBJ1-4
V: TRBV15

CDR3: CASSLTGNTIYF
length: 12
J: TRBJ1-3
V: TRBV12-3/TRBV12-4